This T cell receptor beta chain was obtained from a study of T cells after yellow fever vaccination. General study results and limits: Abundant bulk-derived clonotypes could contaminate FACS-sorted repertoires.

TCRdb used MiXCR to reprocess the 5' RACE reads, holding one entry per CDR3 protein. The sample shows some 320,000 distinct CDR3 sequences, around 11% of them seen only once. In its sample, this clonotype was seen a few times. Its target is unknown. V shed 5 bases and J 5 bases; nucleotides not matched to a gene: 7. CDR3 length: 14 amino acids. Germline CDR1 reads DFQATT; CDR2 reads SNEGSKA (reference sequence). The specimen comprised CD4+ T cells sorted from PBMCs, sampled 45 days after the yellow fever booster vaccination. V usage is TRBV20-1 and J usage is TRBJ2-1, with 9 bases matching TRBD2. This receptor was obtained from a man between 18 and 35 years old who received the YFV17D yellow fever vaccine. This CDR3 is CSAPSLAGNNEQFF. CDR3 sequence (DNA): TGCAGTGCTCCCTCTCTAGCGGGGAACAATGAGCAGTTCTTC.